This TCR beta chain was observed in a study of cytomegalovirus exposure and HLA in healthy donors. Findings and caveats of the study: In a later analysis, TCR beta V- and J-gene trimming was associated with a missense DCLRE1C variant. Data from an earlier analysis indicated that most TCR beta V segments were productive either about 87% or about 30% of the time. A later analysis found that most CMV-associated TCR beta chains appeared HLA-restricted. A later analysis showed that HLA-associated TCR beta chains had undergone more clonal expansion than equally common others.

As concerns this clone: Its antigen is as yet unknown.

In germline, CDR1 is LGHNA, CDR2 YNFKEQ. The V and J ends lost 2 bases and 1 base, in that order; junction bases with no gene match: 4. The CDR3 is 15 residues long. The PCR employed 60 Vbeta primers together with 13 Jbeta primers. TCRdb's table, derived via immunoSEQ multiplex PCR, lists solely in-frame clones and lacks some. The data contain nearly 200,000 clones, 82% of them seen just once; the ten biggest clones take up roughly 0.1%. The sample was PBMCs. The chain recombines TRBV4-2 with TRBJ1-1; 7 nucleotides agree with TRBD1. The TCR originated in a boy aged 2-9 years in good health and CMV-seronegative. In DNA, the CDR3 is TGTGCCAGCAGCCAACCCGGGACAGCGAACACTGAAGCTTTCTTT. Translating gives CASSQPGTANTEAFF.